The clone carrying this T cell receptor beta chain came up once. This entry is derived from a study of radiotherapy plus CTLA-4 blockade in lung cancer. At the level of the study: There were objective responses in 18% of patients, and roughly 33% had disease control.

Assay: immunoSEQ multiplex PCR; the TCRdb copy retains only in-frame clones and omits some. The sample has 60,000 to 70,000 clones, around three quarters seen once. Here the sequenced sample was peripheral blood, taken from a patient treated with radiotherapy plus ipilimumab. This TCR was sampled from a human donor with non-small cell lung cancer who had a complete response to radiotherapy plus ipilimumab.

The CDR3 DNA follows: TGTGCCAGCAGTTCGTGGGCTAGTGGATCAGACAATGAGCAGTTCTTC. It encodes CASSSWASGSDNEQFF. The chain uses TRBV27 and TRBJ2-1; D uncertain. Germline V gives CDR1 MNHEY, CDR2 SMNVEV (reference sequence). This CDR3 contains 16 residues. Trimming cost V 4 bases and J 5 bases, with 18 bases left between them.